These 4 T cell receptor beta chains came from one sample sequenced in a study of a mutant IDH1 vaccine in newly diagnosed glioma. The antigens of these receptors remain unknown. As to time point: week 23, last vaccination. Doses of 300 ug of mutant IDH1 20-mer peptide were given with topical imiquimod. The data were produced by immunoSEQ multiplex PCR, yet TCRdb's version contains in-frame clones alone and is incomplete. The repertoire includes about 44,000 clones, 91% of them detected once, and less than 5% sits in the top ten. The sequences come from PBMCs, collected from a glioma patient whose treatment included an IDH1 peptide vaccine. Source of these receptors: a man aged 45-65 years with glioma.

J is TRBJ2-5 and V is TRBV9; 13 nucleotides align to TRBD2. Germline CDR1 SGDLS, CDR2 YYNGEE. The CDR3 spans 18 residues. V dropped 0 bases and J dropped 4; count of bases not matched to a gene: 9. The CDR3 DNA reads as TGTGCCAGCAGCGTAGGACTAGCGGGGGGCACCGTCCGAGAGACCCAGTACTTC. Residues: CASSVGLAGGTVRETQYF.

V is TRBV6-5 and J is TRBJ2-1, with D possibly TRBD2 on 5 matching bases. V was trimmed by 8 bases and J by 0 bases, leaving 11 bases between them. Per the germline V gene, CDR1 is MNHEY and CDR2 is SVGAGI. CDR3 size: 14 residues. The CDR3 is CASWRVSSYNEQFF. CDR3 in DNA: TGTGCCAGCTGGCGGGTTTCCTCCTACAATGAGCAGTTCTTC.

The J gene is TRBJ2-5, the V gene TRBV2, with D possibly TRBD2 on 6 matching bases. V shed 1 base and J shed 2 bases, with 17 bases lying between them. This CDR3 comprises 17 residues. Germline values: CDR1 SNHLY, CDR2 FYNNEI. The CDR3, as DNA: TGTGCCAGCAGTGAAGGGCCGACCGGGAGCGGGCAAGAGACCCAGTACTTC. It yields the protein CASSEGPTGSGQETQYF.

The chain employs TRBV5-8 and TRBJ2-7; D ambiguous. There are 14 residues in the CDR3. Trimming shortened V by 4 bases and J by 1 base, and 12 bases separated the two germline ends. Per germline, CDR1 SGHTS and CDR2 YDEGEE. This chain's CDR3 is CASSRARISYEQYF. CDR3 DNA: TGTGCCAGCAGCCGCGCGAGGATTTCCTACGAGCAGTACTTC.